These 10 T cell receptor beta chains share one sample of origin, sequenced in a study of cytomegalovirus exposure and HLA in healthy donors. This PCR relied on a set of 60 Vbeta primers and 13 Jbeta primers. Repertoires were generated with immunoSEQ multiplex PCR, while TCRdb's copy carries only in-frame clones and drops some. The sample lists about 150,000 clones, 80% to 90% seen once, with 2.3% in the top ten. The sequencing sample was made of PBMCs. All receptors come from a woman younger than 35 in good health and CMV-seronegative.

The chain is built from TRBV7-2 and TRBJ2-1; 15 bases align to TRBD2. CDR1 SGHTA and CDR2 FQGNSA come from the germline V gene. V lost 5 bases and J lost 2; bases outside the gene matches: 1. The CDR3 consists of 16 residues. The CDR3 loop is CASSRTSGGAYNEQFF. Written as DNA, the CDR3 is TGTGCCAGCAGCCGGACTAGCGGGGGGGCCTACAATGAGCAGTTCTTC.

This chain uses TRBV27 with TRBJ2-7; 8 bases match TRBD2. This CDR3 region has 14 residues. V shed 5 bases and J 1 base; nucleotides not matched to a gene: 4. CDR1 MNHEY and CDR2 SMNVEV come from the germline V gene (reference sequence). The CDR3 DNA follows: TGTGCCAGCAGTCACGGGAGGGATTCCTACGAGCAGTACTTC. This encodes CASSHGRDSYEQYF.

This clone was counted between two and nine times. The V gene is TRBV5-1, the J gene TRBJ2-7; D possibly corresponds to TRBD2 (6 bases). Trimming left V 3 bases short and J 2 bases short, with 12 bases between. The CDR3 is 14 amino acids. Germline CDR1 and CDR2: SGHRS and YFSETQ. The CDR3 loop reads CASSWSSGTYEQYF. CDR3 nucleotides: TGCGCCAGCAGCTGGAGTAGCGGAACCTACGAGCAGTACTTC. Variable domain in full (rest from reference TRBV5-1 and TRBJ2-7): KAGVTQTPRYLIKTRGQQVTLSCSPISGHRSVSWYQQTPGQGLQFLFEYFSETQRNKGNFPGRFSGRQFSNSRSEMNVSTLELGDSALYLCASSWSSGTYEQYFGPGTRLTVT.

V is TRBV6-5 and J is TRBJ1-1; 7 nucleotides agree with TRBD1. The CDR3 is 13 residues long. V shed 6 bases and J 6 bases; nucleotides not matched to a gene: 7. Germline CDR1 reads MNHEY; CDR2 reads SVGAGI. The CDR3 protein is CASRKQGVAEAFF. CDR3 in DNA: TGTGCCAGCAGGAAGCAGGGGGTCGCTGAAGCTTTCTTT.

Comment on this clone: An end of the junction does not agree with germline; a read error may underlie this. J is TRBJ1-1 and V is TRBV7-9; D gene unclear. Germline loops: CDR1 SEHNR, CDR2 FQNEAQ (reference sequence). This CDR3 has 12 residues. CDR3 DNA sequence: TGTTCCAGCAGCTCCAGCCGCTTTGGTCGGGACTTT. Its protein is CSSSSSRFGRDF.

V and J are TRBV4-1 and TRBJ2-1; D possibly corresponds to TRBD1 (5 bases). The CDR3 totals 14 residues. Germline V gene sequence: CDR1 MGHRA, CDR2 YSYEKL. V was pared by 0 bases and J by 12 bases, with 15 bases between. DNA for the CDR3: TGCGCCAGCAGCCAAGATTCACGCGATAGGGGGCAGTTCTTC. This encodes CASSQDSRDRGQFF.

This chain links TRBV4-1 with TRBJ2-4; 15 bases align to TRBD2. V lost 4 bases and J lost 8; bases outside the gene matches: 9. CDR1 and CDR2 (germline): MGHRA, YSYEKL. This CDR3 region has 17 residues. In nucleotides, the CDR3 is TGCGCCAGCAGCCGCGGACTAGCGGGGGGGCCAGTAGACATTCAGTACTTC. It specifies CASSRGLAGGPVDIQYF.

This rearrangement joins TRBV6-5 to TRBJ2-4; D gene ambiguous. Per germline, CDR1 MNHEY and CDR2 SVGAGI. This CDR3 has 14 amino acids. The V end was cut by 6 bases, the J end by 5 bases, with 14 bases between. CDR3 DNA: TGTGCCAGCAGCCGCGGTTGGCTGGAAAACATTCAGTACTTC. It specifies CASSRGWLENIQYF.

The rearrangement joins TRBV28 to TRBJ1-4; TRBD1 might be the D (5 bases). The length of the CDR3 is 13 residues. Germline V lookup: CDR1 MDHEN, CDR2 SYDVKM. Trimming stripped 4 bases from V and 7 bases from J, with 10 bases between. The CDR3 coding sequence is TGTGCCAGCAGTTGGGGCTTGTTTGAAAAACTGTTTTTT. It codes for CASSWGLFEKLFF. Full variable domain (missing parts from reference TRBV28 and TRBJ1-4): DVKVTQSSRYLVKRTGEKVFLECVQDMDHENMFWYRQDPGLGLRLIYFSYDVKMKEKGDIPEGYSVSREKKERFSLILESASTNQTSMYLCASSWGLFEKLFFGSGTQLSVL.

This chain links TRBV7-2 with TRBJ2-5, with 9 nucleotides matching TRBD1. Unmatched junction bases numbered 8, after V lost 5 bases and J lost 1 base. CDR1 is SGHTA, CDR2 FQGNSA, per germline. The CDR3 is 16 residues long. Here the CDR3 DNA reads TGTGCCAGCAGCCATCCGGGACAGGGCCTCCAAGAGACCCAGTACTTC. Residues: CASSHPGQGLQETQYF.